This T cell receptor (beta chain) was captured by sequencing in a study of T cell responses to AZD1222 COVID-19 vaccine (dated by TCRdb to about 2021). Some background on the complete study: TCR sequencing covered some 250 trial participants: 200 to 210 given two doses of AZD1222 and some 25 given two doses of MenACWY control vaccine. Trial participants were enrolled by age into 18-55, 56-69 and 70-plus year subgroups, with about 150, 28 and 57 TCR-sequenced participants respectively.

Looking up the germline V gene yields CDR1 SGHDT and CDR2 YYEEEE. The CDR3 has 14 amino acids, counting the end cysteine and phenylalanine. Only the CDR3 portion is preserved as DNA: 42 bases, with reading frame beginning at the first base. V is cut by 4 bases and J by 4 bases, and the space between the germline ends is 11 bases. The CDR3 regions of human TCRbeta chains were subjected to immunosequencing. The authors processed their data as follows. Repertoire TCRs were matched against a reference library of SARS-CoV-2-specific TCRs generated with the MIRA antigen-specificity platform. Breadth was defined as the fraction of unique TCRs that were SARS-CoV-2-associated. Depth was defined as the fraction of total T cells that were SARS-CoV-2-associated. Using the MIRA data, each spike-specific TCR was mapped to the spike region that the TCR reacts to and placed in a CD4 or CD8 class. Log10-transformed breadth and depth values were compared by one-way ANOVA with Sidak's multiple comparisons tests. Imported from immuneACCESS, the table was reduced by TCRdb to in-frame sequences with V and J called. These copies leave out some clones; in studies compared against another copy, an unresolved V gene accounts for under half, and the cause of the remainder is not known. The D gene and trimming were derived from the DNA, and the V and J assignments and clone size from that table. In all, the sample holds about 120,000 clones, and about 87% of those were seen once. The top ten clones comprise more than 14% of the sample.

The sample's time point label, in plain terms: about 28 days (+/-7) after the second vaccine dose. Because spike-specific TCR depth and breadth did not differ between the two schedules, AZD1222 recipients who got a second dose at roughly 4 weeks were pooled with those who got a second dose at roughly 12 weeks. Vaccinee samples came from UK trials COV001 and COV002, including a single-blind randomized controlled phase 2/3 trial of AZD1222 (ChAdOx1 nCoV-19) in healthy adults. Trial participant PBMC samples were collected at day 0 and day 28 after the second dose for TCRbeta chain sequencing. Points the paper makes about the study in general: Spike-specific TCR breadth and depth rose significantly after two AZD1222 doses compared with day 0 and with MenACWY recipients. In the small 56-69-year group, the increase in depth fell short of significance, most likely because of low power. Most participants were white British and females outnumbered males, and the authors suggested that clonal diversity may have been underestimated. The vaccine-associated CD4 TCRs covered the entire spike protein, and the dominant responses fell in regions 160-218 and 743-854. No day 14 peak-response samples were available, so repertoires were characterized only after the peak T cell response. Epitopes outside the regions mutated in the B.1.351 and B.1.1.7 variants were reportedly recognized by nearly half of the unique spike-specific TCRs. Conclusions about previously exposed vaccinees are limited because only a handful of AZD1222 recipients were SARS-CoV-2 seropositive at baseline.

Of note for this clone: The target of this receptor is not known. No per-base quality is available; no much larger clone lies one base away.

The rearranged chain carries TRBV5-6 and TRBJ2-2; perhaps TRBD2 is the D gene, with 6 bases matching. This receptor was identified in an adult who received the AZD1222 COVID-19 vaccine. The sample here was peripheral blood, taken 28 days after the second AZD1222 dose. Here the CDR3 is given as CASSLEGSTGELFF. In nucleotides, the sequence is TGTGCCAGCAGCCTGGAGGGATCCACCGGGGAGCTGTTTTTT.